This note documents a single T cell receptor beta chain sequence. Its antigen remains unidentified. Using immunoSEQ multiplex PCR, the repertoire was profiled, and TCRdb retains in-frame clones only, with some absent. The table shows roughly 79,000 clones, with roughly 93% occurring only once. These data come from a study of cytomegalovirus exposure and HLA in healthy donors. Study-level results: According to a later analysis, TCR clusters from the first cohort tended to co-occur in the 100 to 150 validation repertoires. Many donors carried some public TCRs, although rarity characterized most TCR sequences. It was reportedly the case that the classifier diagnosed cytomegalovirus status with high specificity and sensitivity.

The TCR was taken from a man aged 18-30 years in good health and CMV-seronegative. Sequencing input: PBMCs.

CDR3 DNA sequence: TGTGCCAGCAGCTTGAGACTAGCGGGAGCACCCCCCTACAATGAGCAGTTCTTC. The encoded protein is CASSLRLAGAPPYNEQFF. The rearrangement uses TRBV7-8 and TRBJ2-1, with TRBD2 identical over 12 bases. Germline-derived CDR1 and CDR2 are SGHVS and FQNEAQ. V was clipped by 3 bases and J by 2 bases; unmatched bases: 8. The CDR3 totals 18 residues.